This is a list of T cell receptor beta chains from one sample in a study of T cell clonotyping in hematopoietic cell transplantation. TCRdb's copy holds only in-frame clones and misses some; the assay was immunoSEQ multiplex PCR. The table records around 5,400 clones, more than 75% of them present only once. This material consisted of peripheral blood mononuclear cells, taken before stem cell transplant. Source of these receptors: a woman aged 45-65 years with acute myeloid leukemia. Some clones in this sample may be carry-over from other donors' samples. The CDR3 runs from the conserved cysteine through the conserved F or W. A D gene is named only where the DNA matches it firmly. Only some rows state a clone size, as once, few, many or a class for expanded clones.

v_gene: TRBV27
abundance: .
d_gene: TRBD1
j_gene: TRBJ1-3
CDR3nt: TGTGCCAGCAGTCGGACAGGGGTAGGAAACACCATATATTTT
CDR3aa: CASSRTGVGNTIYF

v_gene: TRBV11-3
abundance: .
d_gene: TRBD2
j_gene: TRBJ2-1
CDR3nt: TGTGCCAGCAGCCGGAGAAGAGCGGGAGGGCCATATGAGCAGTTCTTC
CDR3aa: CASSRRRAGGPYEQFF

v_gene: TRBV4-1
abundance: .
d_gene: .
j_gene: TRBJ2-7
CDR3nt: TGCGCCAGCAGCGGGCATAACTACGAGCAGTACTTC
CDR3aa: CASSGHNYEQYF

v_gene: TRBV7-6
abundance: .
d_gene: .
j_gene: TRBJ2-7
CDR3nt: TGTGCCAGCAGCTTAGGGGACGGCCCCTACGAGCAGTACTTC
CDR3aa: CASSLGDGPYEQYF

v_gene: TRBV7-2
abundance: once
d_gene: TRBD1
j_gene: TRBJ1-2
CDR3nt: TGTGCCAGCAGCTTAAACCGGGACAGGCAAGGCTACACCTTC
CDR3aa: CASSLNRDRQGYTF

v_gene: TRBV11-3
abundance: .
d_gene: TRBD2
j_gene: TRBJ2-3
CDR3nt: TGTGCCAGCAGCTTGGGAGGGGACACAGATACGCAGTATTTT
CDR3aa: CASSLGGDTDTQYF

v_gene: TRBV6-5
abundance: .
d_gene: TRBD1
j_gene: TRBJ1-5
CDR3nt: TGTGCCACGGACAGGGGAAGCAATCAGCCCCAGCATTTT
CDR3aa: CATDRGSNQPQHF

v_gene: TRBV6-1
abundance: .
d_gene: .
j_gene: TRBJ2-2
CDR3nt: TGTGCCAGCAGCCTTTACACCGGGGAGCTGTTTTTT
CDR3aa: CASSLYTGELFF

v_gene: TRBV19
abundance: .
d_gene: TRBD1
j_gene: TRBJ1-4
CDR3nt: TGTGCCAGTAGTAAAGGGGGCCCTTCTAATGAAAAACTGTTTTTT
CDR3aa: CASSKGGPSNEKLFF

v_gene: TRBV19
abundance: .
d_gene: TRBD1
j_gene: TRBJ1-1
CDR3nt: TGTGCCAGTGGAGAGGGACAGTCTCGGGTCACTGAAGCTTTCTTT
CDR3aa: CASGEGQSRVTEAFF

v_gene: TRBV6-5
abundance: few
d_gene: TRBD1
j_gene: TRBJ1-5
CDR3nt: TGTGCCAGCAGTTCAGGGGGCGGTCAGCCCCAGCATTTT
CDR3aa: CASSSGGGQPQHF

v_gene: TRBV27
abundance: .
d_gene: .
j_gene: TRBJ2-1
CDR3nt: TGTGCCAGCAGTTATACCCCGGGACTGGGTGGCGGGCCCTCCTACAATGAGCAGTTCTTC
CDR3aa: CASSYTPGLGGGPSYNEQFF

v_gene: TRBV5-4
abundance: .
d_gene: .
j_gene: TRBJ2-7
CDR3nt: TGTGCCAGCAGCTTGGGGGGGCCAGGCTCCTACGAGCAGTACTTC
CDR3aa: CASSLGGPGSYEQYF

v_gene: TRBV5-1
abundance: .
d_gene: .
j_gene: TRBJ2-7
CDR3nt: TGCGCCAGCAGCTGGACCTTGGGGGAGCAGTACTTC
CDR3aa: CASSWTLGEQYF

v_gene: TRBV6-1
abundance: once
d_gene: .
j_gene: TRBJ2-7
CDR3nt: TGTGCCAGCAGTGTCTACAGGGCGGCCTACGAGCAGTACTTC
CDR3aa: CASSVYRAAYEQYF

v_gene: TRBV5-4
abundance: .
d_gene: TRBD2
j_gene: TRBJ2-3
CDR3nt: TGTGCCAGCAGCTTGGCGCTAGCGGGGGCTAGCACAGATACGCAGTATTTT
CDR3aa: CASSLALAGASTDTQYF

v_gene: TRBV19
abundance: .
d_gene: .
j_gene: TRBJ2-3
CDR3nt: TGTGCCAGTAGTATCGGGCTAGATGCAGATACGCAGTATTTT
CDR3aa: CASSIGLDADTQYF

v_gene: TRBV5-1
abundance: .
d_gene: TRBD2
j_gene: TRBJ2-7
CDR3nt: TGCGCCAGCAGCCGGGGGGAGTACGAGCAGTACTTC
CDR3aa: CASSRGEYEQYF

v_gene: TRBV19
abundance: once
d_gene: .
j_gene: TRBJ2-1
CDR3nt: TGTGCCAGTAGTGAGGACTGGATCCCAAATGAGCAGTTCTTC
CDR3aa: CASSEDWIPNEQFF

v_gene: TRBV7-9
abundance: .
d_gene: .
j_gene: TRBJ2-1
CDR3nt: TGTGCCAGCAGCTTAGGGGGCACCAATGAGCAGTTCTTC
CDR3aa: CASSLGGTNEQFF

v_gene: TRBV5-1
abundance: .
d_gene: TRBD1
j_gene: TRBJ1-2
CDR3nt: TGCGCCAGCAGCGCGTCTACCGGGACAGGGAAAAAGATAGACTATGGCTACACCTTC
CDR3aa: CASSASTGTGKKIDYGYTF

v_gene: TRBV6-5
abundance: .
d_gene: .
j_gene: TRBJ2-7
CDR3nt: TGTGCCAGCAGAATAAGTTGGCAGGGGCTGTACGAGCAGTACTTC
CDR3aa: CASRISWQGLYEQYF

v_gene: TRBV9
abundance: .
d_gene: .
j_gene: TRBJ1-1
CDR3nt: TGTGCCAGCAGCGTTCTTTCTCCCAGGATGAACACTGAAGCTTTCTTT
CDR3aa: CASSVLSPRMNTEAFF

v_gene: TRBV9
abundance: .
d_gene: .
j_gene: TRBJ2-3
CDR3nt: TGTGCCAGCAGCGTAGAGAATACGCAGTATTTT
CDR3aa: CASSVENTQYF

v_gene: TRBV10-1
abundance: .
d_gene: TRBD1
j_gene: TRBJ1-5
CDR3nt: TGCGCCAGCAGACAGGGGGTAAGAGGGAGCAATCAGCCCCAGCATTTT
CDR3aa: CASRQGVRGSNQPQHF

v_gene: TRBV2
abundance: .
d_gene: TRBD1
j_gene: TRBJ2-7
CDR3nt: TGTGCCAGCGGGACAGGAACCTACGAGCAGTACTTC
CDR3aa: CASGTGTYEQYF

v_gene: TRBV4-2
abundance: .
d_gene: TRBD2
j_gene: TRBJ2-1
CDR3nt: TGTGCCAGCAGCCAAGCTCCGGGACTAGCGGGGGGGCTTGCGGCTTCCTACAATGAGCAGTTCTTC
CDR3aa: CASSQAPGLAGGLAASYNEQFF

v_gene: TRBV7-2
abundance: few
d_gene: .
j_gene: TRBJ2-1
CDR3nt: TGTGCCAGCAGCTTAGCGATCCAGGGAACACAGTTCTTC
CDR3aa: CASSLAIQGTQFF